This TCR beta chain was sequenced during a study of blood T cell repertoires in COVID-19. Study background: The origin of the acute and convalescent COVID-19 samples was the United States, Italy and Spain.

TCRdb keeps only in-frame clones here, not all; method: immunoSEQ multiplex PCR. The data show some 300,000 clones, with around 88% seen just once and roughly 6.9% held by the top ten. Germline CDR1 and CDR2: SEHNR and FQNEAQ (reference sequence). V shed 0 bases and J shed 2 bases, with 15 bases lying between them. This CDR3 has 17 residues. The rearrangement links TRBV7-9 to TRBJ2-3; D is perhaps TRBD2 (6 bases). Material: peripheral blood. The receptor's source is a woman aged 25 to 39 who had recovered from COVID-19. The CDR3 region has the DNA TGTGCCAGCAGCTTAGCTCGCGGGGAAGGTCCCACAGATACGCAGTATTTT. This encodes CASSLARGEGPTDTQYF.